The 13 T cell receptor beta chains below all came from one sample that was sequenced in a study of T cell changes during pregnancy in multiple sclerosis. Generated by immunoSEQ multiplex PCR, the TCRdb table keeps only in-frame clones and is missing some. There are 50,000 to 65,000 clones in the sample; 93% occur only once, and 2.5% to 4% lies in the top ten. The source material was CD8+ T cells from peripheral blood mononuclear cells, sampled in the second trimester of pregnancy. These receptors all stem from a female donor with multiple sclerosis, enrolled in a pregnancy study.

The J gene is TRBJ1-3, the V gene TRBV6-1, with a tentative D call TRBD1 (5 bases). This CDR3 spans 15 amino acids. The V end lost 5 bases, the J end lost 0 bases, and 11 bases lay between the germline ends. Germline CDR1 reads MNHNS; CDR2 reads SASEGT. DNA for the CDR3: TGTGCCAGCAGTACGTGGGGGGTCTCTGGAAACACCATATATTTT. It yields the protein CASSTWGVSGNTIYF.

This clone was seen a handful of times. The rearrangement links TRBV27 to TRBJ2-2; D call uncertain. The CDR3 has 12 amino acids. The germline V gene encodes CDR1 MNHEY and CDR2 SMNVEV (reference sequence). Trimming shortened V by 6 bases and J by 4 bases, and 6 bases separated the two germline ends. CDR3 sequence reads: CASRLRTGELFF. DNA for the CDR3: TGTGCCAGCAGACTGCGCACCGGGGAGCTGTTTTTT.

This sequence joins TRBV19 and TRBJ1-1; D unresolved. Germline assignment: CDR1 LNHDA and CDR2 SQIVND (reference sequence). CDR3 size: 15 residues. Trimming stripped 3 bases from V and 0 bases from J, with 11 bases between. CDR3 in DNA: TGTGCCAGTAGTATCTCCCTGGCGGTGAACACTGAAGCTTTCTTT. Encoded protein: CASSISLAVNTEAFF.

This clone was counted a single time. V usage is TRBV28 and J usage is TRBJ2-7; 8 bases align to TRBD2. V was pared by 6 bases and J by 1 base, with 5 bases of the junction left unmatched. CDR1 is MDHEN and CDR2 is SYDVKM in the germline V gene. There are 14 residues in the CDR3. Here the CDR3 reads CASSSAGESYEQYF. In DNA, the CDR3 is TGTGCCAGCAGCTCAGCGGGGGAGTCCTACGAGCAGTACTTC.

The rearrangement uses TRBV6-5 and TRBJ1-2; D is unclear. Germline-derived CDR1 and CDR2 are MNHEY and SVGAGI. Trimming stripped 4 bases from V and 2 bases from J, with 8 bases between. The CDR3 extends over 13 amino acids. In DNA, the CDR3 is TGTGCCAGCAGTTCTGGGGAGAACTATGGCTACACCTTC. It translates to CASSSGENYGYTF.

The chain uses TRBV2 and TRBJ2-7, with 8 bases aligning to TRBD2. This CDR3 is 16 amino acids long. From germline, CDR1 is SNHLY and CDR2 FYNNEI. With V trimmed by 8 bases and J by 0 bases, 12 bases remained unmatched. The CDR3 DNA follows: TGTGCCAGCCCGCGGGGGGCACAGGGAAACTCCTACGAGCAGTACTTC. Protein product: CASPRGAQGNSYEQYF.

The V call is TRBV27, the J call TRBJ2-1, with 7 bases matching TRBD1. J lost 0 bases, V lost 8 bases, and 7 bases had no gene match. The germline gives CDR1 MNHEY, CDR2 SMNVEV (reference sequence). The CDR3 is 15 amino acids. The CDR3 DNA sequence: TGTGCCAGCGGCAACAGGGGCAACTCCTACAATGAGCAGTTCTTC. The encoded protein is CASGNRGNSYNEQFF.

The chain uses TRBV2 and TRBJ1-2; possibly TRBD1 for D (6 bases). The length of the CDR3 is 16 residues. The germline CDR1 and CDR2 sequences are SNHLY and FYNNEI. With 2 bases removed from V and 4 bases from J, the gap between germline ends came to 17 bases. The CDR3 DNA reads TGTGCCAGCAGTGAAAGGAGGTCAGGGGCGTCCTATGGCTACACCTTC. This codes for CASSERRSGASYGYTF.

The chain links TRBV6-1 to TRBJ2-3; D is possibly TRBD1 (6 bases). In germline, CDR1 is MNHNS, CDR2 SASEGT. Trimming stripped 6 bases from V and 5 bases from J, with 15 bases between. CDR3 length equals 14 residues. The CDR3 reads CASSLDTGKDTQYF. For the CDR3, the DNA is TGTGCCAGCAGCCTCGATACAGGGAAAGATACGCAGTATTTT.

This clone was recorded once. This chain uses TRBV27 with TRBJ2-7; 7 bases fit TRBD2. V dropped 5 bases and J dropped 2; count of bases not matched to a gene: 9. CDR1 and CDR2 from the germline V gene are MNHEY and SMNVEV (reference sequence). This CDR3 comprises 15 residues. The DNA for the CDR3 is TGTGCCAGCAGTCCCCTCGGGACTACCCCCTACGAGCAGTACTTC. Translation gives CASSPLGTTPYEQYF.

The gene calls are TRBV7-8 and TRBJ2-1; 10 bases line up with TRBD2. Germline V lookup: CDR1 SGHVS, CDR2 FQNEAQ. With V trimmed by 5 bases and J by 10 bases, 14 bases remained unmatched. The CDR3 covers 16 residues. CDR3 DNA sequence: TGTGCCAGCAGCCTACACGGGGTAGCGGGAGGAAGAGAGCAGTTCTTC. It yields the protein CASSLHGVAGGREQFF.

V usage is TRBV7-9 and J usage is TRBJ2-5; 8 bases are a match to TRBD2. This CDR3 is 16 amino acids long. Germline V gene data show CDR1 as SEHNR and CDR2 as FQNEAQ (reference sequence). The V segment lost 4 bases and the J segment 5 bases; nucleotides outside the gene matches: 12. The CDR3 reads CASSSLGAGVFETQYF. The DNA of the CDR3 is TGTGCCAGCAGCTCATTAGGAGCGGGAGTCTTCGAGACCCAGTACTTC.

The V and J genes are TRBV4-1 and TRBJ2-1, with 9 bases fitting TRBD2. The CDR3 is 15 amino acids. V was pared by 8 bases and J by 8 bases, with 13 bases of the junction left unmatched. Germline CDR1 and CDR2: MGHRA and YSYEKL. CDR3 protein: CASSQIAGEVHEQFF. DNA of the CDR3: TGCGCCAGCTCCCAAATAGCGGGAGAGGTGCATGAGCAGTTCTTC.